These T cell receptor beta chains were read from a single sample in a study of shared clonotypes between healthy human individuals. Using immunoSEQ multiplex PCR, the repertoire was profiled, and TCRdb retains in-frame clones only, with some absent. There are approximately 1.4 million clones in the sample; roughly 98% occur only once, and 0.4% to 0.45% lies in the top ten. The sample consisted of naive CD4+ T cells sorted from blood. These receptor sequences come from a man aged 25-40 years in good health. The CDR3 runs from the conserved cysteine through the conserved F or W. The D gene is left open where the match is weak. Expanded clones get a size class; other rows say once, few or many, or leave the size out.

DNA: TGTGCCAGCAGTGAATCTCTGGTTGAGCAGTACTTC
CDR3: CASSESLVEQYF
D: .
size: .
J: TRBJ2-7
V: TRBV6-1

DNA: TGTGCCAGCAGTTCGACTGGACAACGAGCCGAGCAGTACTTC
CDR3: CASSSTGQRAEQYF
D: .
size: .
J: TRBJ2-7
V: TRBV28

DNA: TGTGCCAGCAGTGAAGGATGGGGGGAAACTGAAGCTTTCTTT
CDR3: CASSEGWGETEAFF
D: .
size: once
J: TRBJ1-1
V: TRBV2

DNA: TGTGCCAGCAGCTCGCTAATTGACAGTTTGAATCTTGAGCAGTACTTC
CDR3: CASSSLIDSLNLEQYF
D: .
size: once
J: TRBJ2-7
V: TRBV7-9

DNA: TGCGCCAGCAGCCTAGGAGGGCCTACCTACGAGCAGTACTTC
CDR3: CASSLGGPTYEQYF
D: .
size: .
J: TRBJ2-7
V: TRBV4-3

DNA: TGCGCCAGCAGCAAGGGACTAGCGGGAGTTTCCGAGCAGTACTTC
CDR3: CASSKGLAGVSEQYF
D: TRBD2
size: .
J: TRBJ2-7
V: TRBV5-1

DNA: TGTGCCAGCAGTGCACTAGCGGGAGGGTCAGCTGAGCAGTTCTTC
CDR3: CASSALAGGSAEQFF
D: TRBD2
size: .
J: TRBJ2-1
V: TRBV6-1

DNA: TGTGCAAGTCGCTCCAGGACTAGCGGGAGGGCTAACGGGGCAGAGACCCAGTACTTC
CDR3: CASRSRTSGRANGAETQYF
D: .
size: .
J: TRBJ2-5
V: TRBV12-2

DNA: TGTGCCAGTAGTAGCGATAGCACAGATACGCAGTATTTT
CDR3: CASSSDSTDTQYF
D: .
size: .
J: TRBJ2-3
V: TRBV19

DNA: TGCGCCAGCAGTGAGTCAATAATCACAGGGAATCAAGAGACCCAGTACTTC
CDR3: CASSESIITGNQETQYF
D: .
size: .
J: TRBJ2-5
V: TRBV10-1

DNA: TGTGCCAGCAGACCCTCACTAGCGGACATACCCCAAGAGACCCAGTACTTC
CDR3: CASRPSLADIPQETQYF
D: TRBD2
size: .
J: TRBJ2-5
V: TRBV7-9

DNA: TGTGCCAGCAGCTGGGGGGACGAGCAGTACTTC
CDR3: CASSWGDEQYF
D: .
size: .
J: TRBJ2-7
V: TRBV7-9

DNA: TGTGCCAGCAGCACCTCAGGCACAGATACGCAGTATTTT
CDR3: CASSTSGTDTQYF
D: .
size: .
J: TRBJ2-3
V: TRBV11-3

DNA: TGCGCCAGCAGCTTGTTTAGCCTTGCCGGGACTAGCGGCTACAATGAGCAGTTCTTC
CDR3: CASSLFSLAGTSGYNEQFF
D: TRBD2
size: .
J: TRBJ2-1
V: TRBV5-1

DNA: TGTGCCAGCTCACCATCCAGGGCAGGGAGGTCGAACACCGGGGAGCTGTTTTTT
CDR3: CASSPSRAGRSNTGELFF
D: .
size: .
J: TRBJ2-2
V: TRBV18

DNA: TGTGCCAGCAGCTTCACCGGACTGGCTAGCACAGATACGCAGTATTTT
CDR3: CASSFTGLASTDTQYF
D: .
size: .
J: TRBJ2-3
V: TRBV9

DNA: TGTGCCAGCAGTGACTTACGAGAGCAGTACTTC
CDR3: CASSDLREQYF
D: .
size: .
J: TRBJ2-7
V: TRBV2

DNA: TGTGCCAGCAGCGTAGCCCTGGATCAAGAGACCCAGTACTTC
CDR3: CASSVALDQETQYF
D: .
size: .
J: TRBJ2-5
V: TRBV9

DNA: TGTGCCAGCAGTTACTCGGGACTAGAGGGAGAGACCCAGTACTTC
CDR3: CASSYSGLEGETQYF
D: TRBD2
size: .
J: TRBJ2-5
V: TRBV6-5

DNA: TGTGCCAGCAGTGAAGGCGACAGGGGAACCACAGATACGCAGTATTTT
CDR3: CASSEGDRGTTDTQYF
D: TRBD1
size: once
J: TRBJ2-3
V: TRBV2

DNA: TGTGCCAGCAGTTACTCGGGACAGGGGTTGGGCTATGGCTACACCTTC
CDR3: CASSYSGQGLGYGYTF
D: TRBD1
size: .
J: TRBJ1-2
V: TRBV6-5

DNA: TGTGCCAGCACCTCCCCAGGGTCTTACGAGCAGTACTTC
CDR3: CASTSPGSYEQYF
D: .
size: once
J: TRBJ2-7
V: TRBV6-5

DNA: TGTGCCAGCATCCCCCGGCTGGGAACAGATACGCAGTATTTT
CDR3: CASIPRLGTDTQYF
D: .
size: .
J: TRBJ2-3
V: TRBV11-2

DNA: TGCAGCGTCACCACTAGCGGGAGGTCAAATGAGCAGTTCTTC
CDR3: CSVTTSGRSNEQFF
D: TRBD2
size: .
J: TRBJ2-1
V: TRBV29-1

DNA: TGCGCCAGCAGCTTGGCGCTGGGGGCCCACGAGCAGTACTTC
CDR3: CASSLALGAHEQYF
D: .
size: .
J: TRBJ2-7
V: TRBV5-1

DNA: TGTGCCAGCAGTAGAGGACAGGGCGCCTACGAGCAGTACTTC
CDR3: CASSRGQGAYEQYF
D: TRBD1
size: .
J: TRBJ2-7
V: TRBV6-5

DNA: TGTGCCAGCAGCTTCGTACGGGGTCCGCTCCAAGAGACCCAGTACTTC
CDR3: CASSFVRGPLQETQYF
D: .
size: .
J: TRBJ2-5
V: TRBV7-2

DNA: TGTGCCAACTATCAGGACACAGATACGCAGTATTTT
CDR3: CANYQDTDTQYF
D: .
size: .
J: TRBJ2-3
V: TRBV5-8

DNA: TGTGCCAGCAGCTTGGTCTTCGGAGAGACCCAGTACTTC
CDR3: CASSLVFGETQYF
D: .
size: .
J: TRBJ2-5
V: TRBV5-6

DNA: TGCAGCGTAAGGGGCCCTCAAGAGACCCAGTACTTC
CDR3: CSVRGPQETQYF
D: .
size: .
J: TRBJ2-5
V: TRBV29-1

DNA: TGTGCCAGTAGTATGGTCCTCCCGCGGGCCGGGGAGCTGTTTTTT
CDR3: CASSMVLPRAGELFF
D: .
size: .
J: TRBJ2-2
V: TRBV19

DNA: TGTGCCAGCAGCCAGGGCGGGACGGGAGAGACCCAGTACTTC
CDR3: CASSQGGTGETQYF
D: .
size: .
J: TRBJ2-5
V: TRBV4-2

DNA: TGTGCCAGCGGTCCTGGGGGATACACCATATATTTT
CDR3: CASGPGGYTIYF
D: .
size: .
J: TRBJ1-3
V: TRBV9

DNA: TGTGCCAGCAGCGCCGGGGTCCGGGGCCAGGGCGAGCAGTACTTC
CDR3: CASSAGVRGQGEQYF
D: .
size: .
J: TRBJ2-7
V: TRBV5-4

DNA: TGTGCCAGCAGTTCTAGCGGTTTAAACTACGAGCAGTACTTC
CDR3: CASSSSGLNYEQYF
D: TRBD2
size: .
J: TRBJ2-7
V: TRBV28

DNA: TGCGCCAGCAGCCACCGACAGGGGCTATTGGAGCAGTACTTC
CDR3: CASSHRQGLLEQYF
D: TRBD1
size: .
J: TRBJ2-7
V: TRBV5-1

DNA: TGTGCCAGCAGTGATGGGACCAAAGAGACCCAGTACTTC
CDR3: CASSDGTKETQYF
D: .
size: .
J: TRBJ2-5
V: TRBV2

DNA: TGTGCCAGCAGTTACTCTCGACAGGGGGCTGGTGGCTACACCTTC
CDR3: CASSYSRQGAGGYTF
D: TRBD1
size: .
J: TRBJ1-2
V: TRBV6-5

DNA: TGTGCCAGCAGCGTAGATTTTGTGCCCGAGGGGAACCACGAGCAGTACTTC
CDR3: CASSVDFVPEGNHEQYF
D: .
size: .
J: TRBJ2-7
V: TRBV9

DNA: TGTGCCAGCTCACCACTTACGGGAGGACCCACCTCAGATACGCAGTATTTT
CDR3: CASSPLTGGPTSDTQYF
D: TRBD2
size: .
J: TRBJ2-3
V: TRBV18

DNA: TGTGCCAGCAGCTTAGAGGGGAGAGGGACCTACGAGCAGTACTTC
CDR3: CASSLEGRGTYEQYF
D: .
size: .
J: TRBJ2-7
V: TRBV7-9

DNA: TGCAGCGTTGTGGTCAGGGGGCGGTCGGTCACCGGGGAGCTGTTTTTT
CDR3: CSVVVRGRSVTGELFF
D: TRBD1
size: .
J: TRBJ2-2
V: TRBV29-1

DNA: TGTGCCATCATGATCGCGGGCGAGGGCACAGATACGCAGTATTTT
CDR3: CAIMIAGEGTDTQYF
D: .
size: .
J: TRBJ2-3
V: TRBV10-3

DNA: TGCGCCAGCAGCCAAGCCCCTGTGGGCAGGGGAATCCACAATGAGCAGTTCTTC
CDR3: CASSQAPVGRGIHNEQFF
D: .
size: .
J: TRBJ2-1
V: TRBV4-3

DNA: TGTGCCAGCAGCTTGGTGGGACAGGGGAGGGGGACCCAGTACTTC
CDR3: CASSLVGQGRGTQYF
D: TRBD1
size: once
J: TRBJ2-5
V: TRBV5-5

DNA: TGTGCCTGGACGCCCCGGACAGGGGTTAGGTACGAGCAGTACTTC
CDR3: CAWTPRTGVRYEQYF
D: TRBD1
size: .
J: TRBJ2-7
V: TRBV30

DNA: TGTGCCAGCAGTTACACCACAGCGGGAAACACTGAAGCTTTCTTT
CDR3: CASSYTTAGNTEAFF
D: .
size: .
J: TRBJ1-1
V: TRBV6-5